This is a list of T cell receptor beta chains from one sample in a study of blood T cell repertoires in COVID-19. Profiling relied on immunoSEQ multiplex PCR, and the TCRdb table lists in-frame clones only, not all of them. Here the sample spans some 220,000 clones, 75% to 85% being singletons. Sequenced sample: peripheral blood. Receptor source: a middle-aged man with active or convalescent COVID-19. Both conserved end residues are part of each CDR3. A D gene is named only where the DNA matches it firmly.

v_call	d_call	j_call	cdr3_length	cdr3_nt	cdr3_aa
TRBV2	NA	TRBJ2-5	12	TGTGCCAGCAGTGGAGGGAAAGAGACCCAGTACTTC	CASSGGKETQYF
TRBV2	NA	TRBJ1-2	14	TGTGCCAGCAGGGGGGAGGGGATAGGCTATGGCTACACCTTC	CASRGEGIGYGYTF
TRBV2	NA	TRBJ1-2	13	TGTGCCAGCAGCCCGGGACTGACCTATGGCTACACCTTC	CASSPGLTYGYTF
TRBV5-1	NA	TRBJ1-1	15	TGCGCCAGCAGCTCCTTGACAGGTTCCGACACTGAAGCTTTCTTT	CASSSLTGSDTEAFF
TRBV20-1	NA	TRBJ1-1	12	TGCAGTGCTAGTGGCAGTCCTGATGAAGCTTTCTTT	CSASGSPDEAFF
TRBV11-2	TRBD2	TRBJ2-3	18	TGTGCCAGCAGAATAGTGAGAATGGCGGGAGAGCAGGGAGATACGCAGTATTTT	CASRIVRMAGEQGDTQYF
TRBV18	TRBD2	TRBJ2-1	15	TGTGCCAGCTCACCCCTTAGCGGGGGGTTGAATGAGCAGTTCTTC	CASSPLSGGLNEQFF
TRBV4-2	NA	TRBJ2-1	16	TGTGCCAGCAGCCAAGGGACTTTCGTCTCCTACAATGAGCAGTTCTTC	CASSQGTFVSYNEQFF
TRBV11-2	NA	TRBJ1-3	16	TGTGCCAGCAGCTTTTTGACTGGGGCCTTAGGGAACACCATATATTTT	CASSFLTGALGNTIYF
TRBV29-1	NA	TRBJ1-4	14	TGCAGCGTTGCCCGATCCGGAACTAATGAAAAACTGTTTTTT	CSVARSGTNEKLFF
TRBV28	TRBD1	TRBJ2-2	16	TGTGCCAGCAGTGGACAGGGGGAAGCGAACACCGGGGAGCTGTTTTTT	CASSGQGEANTGELFF
TRBV4-1	TRBD1	TRBJ2-3	15	TGCGCCAGCAGCCAAGTCGGGACAGGGTTTGATACGCAGTATTTT	CASSQVGTGFDTQYF
TRBV12-5	NA	TRBJ1-2	16	TGTGCTAGTGGTTTGGCTTTAGGACAGAGATTCTATGGCTACACCTTC	CASGLALGQRFYGYTF
TRBV5-1	TRBD2	TRBJ2-5	17	TGCGCCAGCAGCCCCTACACTAGCGGGGGGTTCCAAGAGACCCAGTACTTC	CASSPYTSGGFQETQYF
TRBV6-4	TRBD2	TRBJ2-1	15	TGTGCCAGCAGTGAGGATAGCGGGGGCATTAGTGAGCAGTTCTTC	CASSEDSGGISEQFF
TRBV5-1	TRBD1	TRBJ1-4	16	TGCGCCAGCAGCAGAACACCGGGACAGGGGTATGAAAAACTGTTTTTT	CASSRTPGQGYEKLFF
TRBV19	TRBD1	TRBJ1-2	13	TGTGCCAGTAGTCCCAGGACAGGGGGAGGCTACACCTTC	CASSPRTGGGYTF
TRBV11-2	NA	TRBJ1-6	14	TGTGCCAGCAGCCCAGACAGGCAGAATTCACCCCTCCACTTT	CASSPDRQNSPLHF
TRBV10-1	NA	TRBJ1-1	16	TGCGCCAGTAACAGTGCCCCCAATCCAGAGAACACTGAAGCTTTCTTT	CASNSAPNPENTEAFF
TRBV15	TRBD2	TRBJ2-3	15	TGTGCCACCAGCAGTAGGGGACTAGCCCCAGATACGCAGTATTTT	CATSSRGLAPDTQYF